This entry lists 2 T cell receptor beta chains sequenced from one sample in a study of vaccination effects on CD4 cells after COVID-19 (dated by TCRdb to between 2020 and 2023). To identify antigen-specific CD4+ T cell clonotypes by their expansion, the ViraFEST assay first stimulated PBMC with viral peptide pools and then applied TCR sequencing. After less than 13 days of culture, CD4+ T cells were isolated with the EasySep CD4+ T cell isolation kit. Each participant received two doses of an mRNA SARS-CoV-2 vaccine, either BNT162b2 or mRNA-1273. Receptors were amplified or captured by the immunoSEQ multiplex PCR assay. Drawn from immuneACCESS, this table holds only the in-frame rearrangements with V and J called that TCRdb kept. Clones are partly lost; checked studies trace under half to an unresolved V gene and leave the rest unexplained. Within this sample are tens of thousands of clones, with 72% of them counted one time only. The ten most abundant clones make up roughly a tenth of the sample.

No antigen has been identified for these receptors. The sample in question was CD4+ T cells from PBMCs cultured with HCoV-NL63 spike peptides, obtained after COVID-19 vaccination. The meaning of the sample's cell subset or site label: HCoV-NL63 spike overlapping peptide pool stimulation. These TCRs come from a human donor who received a COVID-19 vaccine.

This clone was found a few times. The rearrangement joins TRBV12-3 or TRBV12-4 to TRBJ1-5, with D unclear. Trimming removed 6 bases at V and 1 base at J, with 4 bases between. This CDR3 region has 12 residues. Written as DNA, the CDR3 is TGTGCCAGCAGCCGGAGCAATCAGCCCCAGCATTTT. It translates to CASSRSNQPQHF.

V gene TRBV30 combines with J gene TRBJ1-2; TRBD1 is a possible D gene (5 bases). Germline assignment: CDR1 GTSNPN and CDR2 SVGIG (reference sequence). The CDR3 extends over 11 amino acids. Trimming removed 3 bases at V and 13 bases at J, with 15 bases between. The CDR3 sequence is CAWSHYGGFTF. In DNA form, the CDR3 reads TGTGCCTGGAGCCATTACGGGGGGTTCACCTTC.